Each of the 18 T cell receptor beta chains below was sequenced from the same sample in a study of control samples from healthy donors and cancer patients. Using immunoSEQ multiplex PCR, the repertoire was profiled, and TCRdb retains in-frame clones only, with some absent. The table lists about 86,000 clones, approximately 95% of them singletons, with about 1.5% in the top ten. Source material: blood. These TCRs come from a woman younger than 45 in good health.

This clone was seen more than once but under ten times. The chain's CDR3 is CASSPGGNYGYTF. The CDR3 region has the DNA TGTGCCAGCAGTCCAGGGGGCAACTATGGCTACACCTTC. The chain combines TRBV27 with TRBJ1-2; TRBD1 aligns across 8 bases. V shed 5 bases and J 2 bases; nucleotides not matched to a gene: 1. CDR1 and CDR2 from the germline V gene are MNHEY and SMNVEV (reference sequence). CDR3 length: 13 amino acids.

The chain carries TRBV6-1 and TRBJ1-2; no clear D gene. The CDR3 runs to 17 residues. V lost 2 bases to trimming and J lost 0 bases, with 16 bases between them. Germline assignment: CDR1 MNHNS and CDR2 SASEGT. The CDR3: CASSEILSAATNYGYTF. CDR3 nucleotides: TGTGCCAGCAGTGAAATCCTATCAGCTGCCACTAACTATGGCTACACCTTC.

This clone has only one observation. The rearrangement links TRBV2 to TRBJ1-2; the D is unclear. The CDR3 is 12 amino acids. Per the germline V gene, CDR1 is SNHLY and CDR2 is FYNNEI. Trimming cost V 6 bases and J 4 bases, with 9 bases left between them. Here the CDR3 DNA reads TGTGCCAGCAGCGACTCTCTCTATGGCTACACCTTC. Protein product: CASSDSLYGYTF. Full variable domain (remainder filled in from reference TRBV2 and TRBJ1-2): EPEVTQTPSHQVTQMGQEVILRCVPISNHLYFYWYRQILGQKVEFLVSFYNNEISEKSEIFDDQFSVERPDGSNFTLKIRSTKLEDSAMYFCASSDSLYGYTFGSGTRLTVV.

The CDR3 nucleotides are TGCGCCAGCAGCTTCGCAGCCGGGTCCGCTAACTATGGCTACACCTTC. Amino acid sequence: CASSFAAGSANYGYTF. V is TRBV5-1 and J is TRBJ1-2; no clear D gene. The CDR3 consists of 16 residues. Germline values: CDR1 SGHRS, CDR2 YFSETQ. Trimming took off 2 bases at V and 0 bases at J, with 14 bases between the two ends.

This chain joins TRBV5-1 and TRBJ1-1, with 7 bases identical to TRBD1. The germline CDR1 and CDR2 sequences are SGHRS and YFSETQ. The CDR3 runs 15 residues. The junction had 10 bases not matched to a gene; V was cut back by 4 bases and J by 4 bases. CDR3 region: CASSEQGGPGTEAFF. The CDR3 coding sequence is TGCGCCAGCAGCGAACAAGGGGGCCCTGGCACTGAAGCTTTCTTT.

The chain employs TRBV18 and TRBJ1-5, with 7 bases that match TRBD1. The CDR3 sequence is 15 residues long. V lost 5 bases to trimming and J lost 5 bases; unmatched junction nucleotides: 9. Germline CDR1 KGHSH, CDR2 LQKENI. Written as DNA, the CDR3 is TGTGCCAGCTCATTTAGGGGGCTTCGGGATCAGCCCCAGCATTTT. Its protein product is CASSFRGLRDQPQHF. Full variable domain (missing parts from reference TRBV18 and TRBJ1-5): NAGVMQNPRHLVRRRGQEARLRCSPMKGHSHVYWYRQLPEEGLKFMVYLQKENIIDESGMPKERFSAEFPKEGPSILRIQQVVRGDSAAYFCASSFRGLRDQPQHFGDGTRLSIL.

This clone was seen more than once but under ten times. The chain links TRBV2 to TRBJ2-7, with D possibly being TRBD1 (6 bases). V lost 8 bases and J lost 0, with 17 bases in between. The CDR3 loop spans 15 amino acids. Germline CDR1 and CDR2: SNHLY and FYNNEI. CDR3 nucleotide sequence: TGTGCCAGCGAAAAGACCCCGGACAGCTCCTACGAGCAGTACTTC. This gives the protein CASEKTPDSSYEQYF.

V usage is TRBV29-1 and J usage is TRBJ1-2; TRBD1 matches 10 bases. With V trimmed by 3 bases and J by 5 bases, 6 bases remained unmatched. Per germline, CDR1 SQVTM and CDR2 ANQGSEA. The CDR3 contains 14 residues. CDR3 nucleotides: TGCAGCGTTGATCCGCGGGACAGGGGTTATGGCTACACCTTC. Protein product: CSVDPRDRGYGYTF.

The chain links TRBV27 to TRBJ1-4; 9 bases align to TRBD1. Germline CDR1 reads MNHEY; CDR2 reads SMNVEV (reference sequence). The CDR3 contains 14 residues. J gave up 7 bases and V 6 bases, and 6 bases lay outside the gene matches. The DNA of the CDR3 is TGTGCCAGCAGCCGGACAGGGGTCAGTGAAAAACTGTTTTTT. It codes for CASSRTGVSEKLFF.

This rearrangement joins TRBV6-6 to TRBJ1-3; D call uncertain. V lost 0 bases to trimming and J lost 8 bases, with 5 bases between them. The CDR3 runs 12 residues. Germline values: CDR1 MNHNY, CDR2 SVGAGI (reference sequence). This CDR3 is CASSYSKDTIYF. DNA for the CDR3: TGTGCCAGCAGTTACTCGAAGGACACCATATATTTT.

The chain links TRBV30 to TRBJ1-2; possible D gene TRBD1, 5 bases. This CDR3 is 12 amino acids long. The V end was cut by 3 bases, the J end by 12 bases, with 17 bases between. CDR1 is GTSNPN and CDR2 is SVGIG in the germline V gene (reference sequence). For the CDR3, the DNA is TGTGCCTGGAGACCCGGGGGTGTCACCAACACCTTC. Its translation is CAWRPGGVTNTF.

This chain joins TRBV5-4 and TRBJ2-1; 9 bases map to TRBD2. The CDR3 has 16 amino acids. The V gene end was trimmed by 5 bases and the J gene end by 0 bases; junction bases not matched to a gene: 6. CDR1 is SGHNT and CDR2 is YYREEE in the germline V gene (reference sequence). The CDR3 nucleotides are TGTGCCAGCAGTTCGGCTAGCGGGGACTCCTACAATGAGCAGTTCTTC. Translation: CASSSASGDSYNEQFF.

The chain carries TRBV24-1 and TRBJ1-5; D is unresolved. Germline V gene data show CDR1 as KGHDR and CDR2 as SFDVKD. V gave up 3 bases and J gave up 2 bases, with 4 bases separating them. The CDR3 length is 13 residues. In DNA form, the CDR3 reads TGTGCCACCAGTGATGGGGGCAATCAGCCCCAGCATTTT. Translation gives CATSDGGNQPQHF.

This chain joins TRBV3-1 (or the pseudogene TRBV3-2) and TRBJ2-7; D is ambiguous. Deletions cut 3 bases from V and 6 bases from J, with 6 bases between. Germline CDR1 is LGHDT and CDR2 is YNNKEL (reference sequence). The CDR3 runs 11 residues. The chain's CDR3 is CASSQLREQYF. CDR3 bases: TGTGCCAGCAGCCAGCTTCGCGAGCAGTACTTC.

V gene TRBV7-9 combines with J gene TRBJ2-7, with D possibly matching TRBD2 (5 bases). In germline, CDR1 is SEHNR, CDR2 FQNEAQ (reference sequence). The CDR3 is 12 residues long. Trimming pared 3 bases from V and 4 bases from J, leaving 7 bases between. The CDR3 loop reads CASSLGDYEQYF. CDR3 nucleotide sequence: TGTGCCAGCAGCTTGGGAGATTACGAGCAGTACTTC. Drawing the rest from reference TRBV7-9 and TRBJ2-7, the complete variable domain is DTGVSQNPRHKITKRGQNVTFRCDPISEHNRLYWYRQTLGQGPEFLTYFQNEAQLEKSRLLSDRFSAERPKGSFSTLEIQRTEQGDSAMYLCASSLGDYEQYFGPGTRLTVT.

The chain recombines TRBV3-1 (or the pseudogene TRBV3-2) with TRBJ1-2, with 9 bases identical to TRBD1. This CDR3 is 17 amino acids long. Trimming took 3 bases from V and 3 from J; bases not matched to a gene: 11. Germline V gene lookup returns CDR1 LGHDT and CDR2 YNNKEL (reference sequence). CDR3 region: CASSHVPGQGSDYGYTF. In DNA, the CDR3 is TGTGCCAGCAGCCACGTCCCGGGACAGGGATCGGACTATGGCTACACCTTC.

The gene calls are TRBV28 and TRBJ2-1; TRBD2 matches 12 bases. V dropped 5 bases and J dropped 8; count of bases not matched to a gene: 7. The CDR3 length is 15 residues. Looked up from germline, CDR1 is MDHEN and CDR2 is SYDVKM. The CDR3 bases are TGTGCCAGCAGTCCTAGCGGGAGGGCCTCGTATGAGCAGTTCTTC. Protein product: CASSPSGRASYEQFF.

This chain uses TRBV25-1 with TRBJ2-2, with unresolved D. The CDR3 is 14 amino acids. V lost 2 bases to trimming and J lost 1 base, with 5 bases between them. The germline V gene has CDR1 MGHDK and CDR2 SYGVNS. The CDR3, as DNA: TGTGCCAGCAGTGAACTAGTGAACACCGGGGAGCTGTTTTTT. Translation gives CASSELVNTGELFF.